This T cell receptor beta chain was retrieved from a study of T-cell memory formation after mild COVID-19. Broader study findings: Shrinking CD4+ clones resided mostly in CM and EM, and CD8+ ones in EMRA.

Note on this clonotype: Its cognate antigen is unknown.

Using its own MiXCR run on the 5' RACE reads, TCRdb lists one record per CDR3 protein. The sample holds around 390,000 distinct CDR3 sequences; more than 15% are singletons and the top ten take 20% to 25%. This TCR was sampled from a man aged 18 to 29 who had mild COVID-19 (a few samples of this study predate the infection). Cell type and time point are not known. Sequenced input: PBMCs or a T cell subset sorted from them (not recorded which).

CDR3 sequence: CASSFVEARNEKLFF. The CDR3 nucleotides are TGTGCCAGCAGCTTCGTCGAGGCTAGAAATGAAAAACTGTTTTTT. The chain links TRBV5-6 to TRBJ1-4; no reliable D call. From germline, CDR1 is SGHDT and CDR2 YYEEEE. The CDR3 is 15 amino acids. The V and J ends lost 2 bases and 5 bases respectively, with 13 bases between them.